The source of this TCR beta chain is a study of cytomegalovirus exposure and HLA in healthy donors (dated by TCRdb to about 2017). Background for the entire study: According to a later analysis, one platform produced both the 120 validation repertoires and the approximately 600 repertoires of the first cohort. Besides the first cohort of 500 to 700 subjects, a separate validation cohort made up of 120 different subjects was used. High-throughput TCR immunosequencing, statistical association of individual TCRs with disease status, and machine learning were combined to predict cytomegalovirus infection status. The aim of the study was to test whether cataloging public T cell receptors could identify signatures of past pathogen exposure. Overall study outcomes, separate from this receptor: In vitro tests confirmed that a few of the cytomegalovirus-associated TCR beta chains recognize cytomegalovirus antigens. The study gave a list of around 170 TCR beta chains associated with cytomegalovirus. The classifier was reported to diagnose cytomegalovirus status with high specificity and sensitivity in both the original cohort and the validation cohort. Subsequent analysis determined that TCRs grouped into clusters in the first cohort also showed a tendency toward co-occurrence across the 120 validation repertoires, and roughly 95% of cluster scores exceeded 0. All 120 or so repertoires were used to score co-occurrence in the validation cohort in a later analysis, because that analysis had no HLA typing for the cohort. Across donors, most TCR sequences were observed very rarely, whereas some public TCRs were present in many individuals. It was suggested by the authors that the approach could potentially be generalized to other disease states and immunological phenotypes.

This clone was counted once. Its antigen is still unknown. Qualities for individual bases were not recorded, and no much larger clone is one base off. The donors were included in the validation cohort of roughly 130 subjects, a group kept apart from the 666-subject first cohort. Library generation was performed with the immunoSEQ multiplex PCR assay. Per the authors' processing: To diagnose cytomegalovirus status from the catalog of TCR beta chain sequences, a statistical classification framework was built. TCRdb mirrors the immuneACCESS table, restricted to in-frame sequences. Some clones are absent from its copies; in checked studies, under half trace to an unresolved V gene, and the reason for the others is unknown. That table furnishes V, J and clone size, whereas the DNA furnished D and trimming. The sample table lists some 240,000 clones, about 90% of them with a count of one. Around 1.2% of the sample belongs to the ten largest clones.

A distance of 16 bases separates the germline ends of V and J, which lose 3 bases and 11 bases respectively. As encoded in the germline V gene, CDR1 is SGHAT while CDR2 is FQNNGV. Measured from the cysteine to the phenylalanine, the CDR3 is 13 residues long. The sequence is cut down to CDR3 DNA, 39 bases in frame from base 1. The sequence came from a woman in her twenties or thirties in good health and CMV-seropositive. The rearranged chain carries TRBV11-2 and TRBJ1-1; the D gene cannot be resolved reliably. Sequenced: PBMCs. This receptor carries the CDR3 CASSFIDGLQAFF. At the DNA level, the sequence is TGTGCCAGCAGCTTTATAGACGGACTTCAGGCTTTCTTT.